These 3 T cell receptor beta chains were all obtained from the same sample, sequenced in a study of cytomegalovirus exposure and HLA in healthy donors. With 60 Vbeta and 13 Jbeta primers, the PCR was carried out. Using immunoSEQ multiplex PCR, the repertoire was profiled, and TCRdb retains in-frame clones only, with some absent. This repertoire shows about 67,000 clones, 75% to 90% found once; its top ten account for about 12%. What was sequenced was PBMCs. These receptors were obtained from a woman in her 30s in good health and CMV-seropositive.

The chain links TRBV6-5 to TRBJ2-1; 10 nucleotides match TRBD2. With 7 bases clipped from V and 6 bases from J, the junction kept 9 bases outside the gene matches. CDR1 and CDR2 from the germline V gene are MNHEY and SVGAGI. There are 15 residues in the CDR3. The CDR3 region is CASTILAGASNEQFF. CDR3 nucleotides: TGTGCCAGCACCATCCTAGCGGGGGCGTCCAATGAGCAGTTCTTC.

The chain employs TRBV7-2 and TRBJ2-2; 10 nucleotides match TRBD2. Germline CDR1 SGHTA, CDR2 FQGNSA. This CDR3 comprises 17 residues. V shed 2 bases and J 6 bases; nucleotides not matched to a gene: 9. Here the CDR3 reads CASSLWASGRTAGELFF. CDR3 DNA sequence: TGTGCCAGCAGCTTATGGGCTAGCGGGAGAACCGCCGGGGAGCTGTTTTTT. Together with reference TRBV7-2 and TRBJ2-2, the CDR3 gives the full variable domain: GAGVSQSPSNKVTEKGKDVELRCDPISGHTALYWYRQSLGQGLEFLIYFQGNSAPDKSGLPSDRFSAERTGGSVSTLTIQRTQQEDSAVYLCASSLWASGRTAGELFFGEGSRLTVL.

The rearrangement joins TRBV27 to TRBJ2-7; D is undetermined. Trimming removed 2 bases at V and 2 bases at J, with 13 bases between. This CDR3 contains 15 residues. Germline CDR1 is MNHEY and CDR2 is SMNVEV (reference sequence). The CDR3 sequence is CASSLMRSSPYEQYF. CDR3 coding DNA: TGTGCCAGCAGTTTAATGCGGAGCTCCCCCTACGAGCAGTACTTC.